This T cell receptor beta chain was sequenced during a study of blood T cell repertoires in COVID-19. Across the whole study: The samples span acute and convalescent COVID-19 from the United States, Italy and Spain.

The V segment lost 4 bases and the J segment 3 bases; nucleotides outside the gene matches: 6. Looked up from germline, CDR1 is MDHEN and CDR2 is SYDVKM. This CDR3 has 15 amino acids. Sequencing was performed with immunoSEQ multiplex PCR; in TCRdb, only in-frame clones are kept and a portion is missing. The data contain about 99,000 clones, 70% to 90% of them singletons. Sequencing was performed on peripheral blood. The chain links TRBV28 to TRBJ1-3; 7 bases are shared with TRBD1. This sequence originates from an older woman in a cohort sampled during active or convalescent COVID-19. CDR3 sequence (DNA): TGTGCCAGCAGTTCCGGACAGGCAAATGGAAACACCATATATTTT. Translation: CASSSGQANGNTIYF. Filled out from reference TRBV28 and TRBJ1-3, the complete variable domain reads DVKVTQSSRYLVKRTGEKVFLECVQDMDHENMFWYRQDPGLGLRLIYFSYDVKMKEKGDIPEGYSVSREKKERFSLILESASTNQTSMYLCASSSGQANGNTIYFGEGSWLTVV.